The 25 T cell receptor beta chains below were found in one sample sequenced in a study of blood T cell repertoires in COVID-19. Clones were sequenced by immunoSEQ multiplex PCR, and TCRdb holds only the in-frame ones, with some missing. The sample holds fewer than 70,000 clones; around nine tenths are singletons and the top ten take 7% to 10%. The sequenced material came from peripheral blood. The receptors originated from a woman between 70 and 85 years old with active COVID-19.

The rearrangement uses TRBV19 and TRBJ2-5, with TRBD2 matching over 14 bases. V lost 1 base to trimming and J lost 5 bases; unmatched junction nucleotides: 12. This CDR3 is built from 19 residues. The V gene's germline CDR1 is LNHDA and CDR2 SQIVND (reference sequence). CDR3 protein: CASSIVWSGTSGSRETQYF. The CDR3 region has the DNA TGTGCCAGTAGTATAGTCTGGTCGGGGACTAGCGGGAGTAGGGAGACCCAGTACTTC.

V is TRBV19 and J is TRBJ1-1; D unresolved. This CDR3 region has 13 residues. Germline V lookup: CDR1 LNHDA, CDR2 SQIVND (reference sequence). V was shortened by 8 bases and J by 0 bases, with 10 bases between the two germline ends. The CDR3 spells CASGEIMNTEAFF. The CDR3 nucleotides read TGTGCCAGTGGGGAGATCATGAACACTGAAGCTTTCTTT. The full variable domain, with the rest looked up from reference TRBV19 and TRBJ1-1, is DGGITQSPKYLFRKEGQNVTLSCEQNLNHDAMYWYRQDPGQGLRLIYYSQIVNDFQKGDIAEGYSVSREKKESFPLTVTSAQKNPTAFYLCASGEIMNTEAFFGQGTRLTVV.

This clone was seen repeatedly, ten times or more. This chain joins TRBV5-1 and TRBJ2-7; 12 bases are shared with TRBD1. CDR1 is SGHRS, CDR2 YFSETQ, per germline. The CDR3 extends over 14 amino acids. Germline trimming cut 4 bases from V and 7 bases from J; bases unmatched to any gene: 6. The CDR3 region is CASSGGQGAREQYF. CDR3 nucleotide sequence: TGCGCCAGCAGCGGGGGACAGGGGGCGCGAGAGCAGTACTTC.

This clone has just one count. The rearrangement links TRBV6-2 or TRBV6-3 to TRBJ1-1; D is uncertain. The germline V gene has CDR1 MNHEY and CDR2 SVGEGT. Trimming took 2 bases from V and 5 from J, leaving 9 bases between them. The CDR3 is 13 residues long. The CDR3 region has the DNA TGTGCCAGCAGTTACAATCCGGGGACTGAAGCTTTCTTT. Translating it yields CASSYNPGTEAFF.

The rearrangement links TRBV7-9 to TRBJ1-3, with D maybe TRBD1 (5 bases). The V gene's germline CDR1 is SEHNR and CDR2 FQNEAQ (reference sequence). This CDR3 is 16 amino acids long. Trimming took 5 bases from V and 3 from J, leaving 17 bases between them. The CDR3, as DNA: TGTGCCAGCAGCAGAAATGACGGGGGATATGGAAACACCATATATTTT. It is translated as CASSRNDGGYGNTIYF.

V and J are TRBV5-1 and TRBJ2-7; 8 nucleotides align to TRBD2. The CDR3 sequence is 13 residues long. Germline CDR1 is SGHRS and CDR2 is YFSETQ. The J segment lost 2 bases and the V segment lost 4 bases, leaving 2 bases of the junction unmatched. The CDR3 loop reads CASSRSGAYEQYF. In DNA form, the CDR3 reads TGCGCCAGCAGCCGTAGCGGGGCCTACGAGCAGTACTTC.

The chain employs TRBV9 and TRBJ2-2; 7 bases align to TRBD2. Trimming cost V 0 bases and J 1 base; bases outside gene matches: 9. The CDR3 contains 18 residues. From germline, CDR1 is SGDLS and CDR2 YYNGEE. CDR3 DNA: TGTGCCAGCAGCGTAGGGACCCCGGGACTATGGAACACCGGGGAGCTGTTTTTT. This codes for CASSVGTPGLWNTGELFF.

The sample holds one count of this clone. This sequence joins TRBV29-1 and TRBJ1-5; 8 nucleotides line up with TRBD1. The germline CDR1 and CDR2 sequences are SQVTM and ANQGSEA. The CDR3 is 13 amino acids. V shed 6 bases, J shed 5 bases, and the junction held 6 bases outside the gene matches. The CDR3 DNA is TGCAGCGTCAAACAGGGGGTTCATCAGCCCCAGCATTTT. Translating it yields CSVKQGVHQPQHF.

The chain combines TRBV5-4 with TRBJ1-6, with a weak D call TRBD1 (6 bases). CDR1 and CDR2 (germline): SGHNT, YYREEE (reference sequence). V was cut by 0 bases and J by 7 bases, with 11 bases left in between. The CDR3 has 15 amino acids. The CDR3 sequence: CASSLGDTINSPLHF. CDR3 coding DNA: TGTGCCAGCAGCTTGGGGGACACGATAAATTCACCCCTCCACTTT.

This chain connects TRBV19 to TRBJ2-1; a possible D gene is TRBD1 (6 bases). Trimming left V 6 bases short and J 4 bases short, with 13 bases between. Germline V CDR1 and CDR2: LNHDA, SQIVND (reference sequence). The length of the CDR3 is 14 residues. The CDR3 coding sequence is TGTGCCAGTAGAGACCGGGACACTTACAATGAGCAGTTCTTC. This translates into CASRDRDTYNEQFF.

V usage is TRBV19 and J usage is TRBJ1-4; D call uncertain. The CDR3 loop spans 17 amino acids. Germline-derived CDR1 and CDR2 are LNHDA and SQIVND (reference sequence). Trimming removed 8 bases at V and 8 bases at J, with 27 bases between. CDR3 in DNA: TGTGCCAGTGGTCCCGTGGGTTTACGGGGAACCGGCGAAAAACTGTTTTTT. Its protein is CASGPVGLRGTGEKLFF.

V is TRBV3-1 (or the pseudogene TRBV3-2) and J is TRBJ2-1; TRBD1 matches at 7 bases. The CDR3 is made up of 15 amino acids. Looked up from germline, CDR1 is LGHDT and CDR2 is YNNKEL (reference sequence). The trim removed 3 bases at V and 4 bases at J, leaving 6 bases unmatched. The chain's CDR3 is CASSHHGTDYNEQFF. CDR3 sequence (DNA): TGTGCCAGCAGCCATCACGGGACAGATTACAATGAGCAGTTCTTC.

The CDR3 here is CASSGAGPSSYNEQFF. The CDR3 DNA reads as TGTGCCAGCAGTGGGGCAGGGCCCAGCTCCTACAATGAGCAGTTCTTC. The chain carries TRBV28 and TRBJ2-1, with a tentative D call TRBD1 (5 bases). This CDR3 spans 16 amino acids. The V end lost 5 bases, the J end lost 0 bases, and 14 bases lay between the germline ends. The germline V gene encodes CDR1 MDHEN and CDR2 SYDVKM.

The V call is TRBV5-1, the J call TRBJ2-3, with TRBD1 matching 7 bases. The CDR3 is 16 amino acids. Germline trimming cut 0 bases from V and 2 bases from J; bases unmatched to any gene: 6. Germline CDR1 is SGHRS and CDR2 is YFSETQ. CDR3 nucleotide sequence: TGCGCCAGCAGCTTGGGGGACAGATCCTCCACAGATACGCAGTATTTT. Its protein product is CASSLGDRSSTDTQYF.

This sequence joins TRBV28 and TRBJ1-4; D ambiguous. Trimming took 5 bases from V and 5 from J, leaving 12 bases between them. This CDR3 contains 14 residues. Germline loops: CDR1 MDHEN, CDR2 SYDVKM. The CDR3 spells CASSLRQLNEKLFF. In DNA form, the CDR3 reads TGTGCCAGCAGTCTGAGACAACTCAATGAAAAACTGTTTTTT. The whole variable domain, remainder taken from reference TRBV28 and TRBJ1-4, is DVKVTQSSRYLVKRTGEKVFLECVQDMDHENMFWYRQDPGLGLRLIYFSYDVKMKEKGDIPEGYSVSREKKERFSLILESASTNQTSMYLCASSLRQLNEKLFFGSGTQLSVL.

This clone showed up just once. The gene calls are TRBV1 and TRBJ2-4; the table's D call, TRBD2, was not checked against the DNA. TRBV1 is marked as a pseudogene. The CDR3 is 13 amino acids. CDR3 coding DNA: TGCACCCCCCGGGTCCTCTTCGATCGGGTTCAGTACTTC. Residues: CTPRVLFDRVQYF.

This chain joins TRBV6-5 and TRBJ2-1, with 8 bases aligning to TRBD1. V lost 5 bases, J lost 2 bases, and 5 bases stayed unmatched. CDR3 length: 15 amino acids. Germline values: CDR1 MNHEY, CDR2 SVGAGI. The DNA of the CDR3 is TGTGCCAGCAGTCCGGACAGGGTGACCTACAATGAGCAGTTCTTC. It codes for CASSPDRVTYNEQFF.

In its sample, this clone is medium-sized (0.01 to 0.1%). The rearrangement joins TRBV10-1 to TRBJ2-1, with unresolved D. This CDR3 has 14 residues. V gave up 3 bases and J gave up 4 bases, with 10 bases separating them. The germline V gene has CDR1 WNHNN and CDR2 SYGVQD (reference sequence). The CDR3 protein is CASSDRMEYNEQFF. Written as DNA, the CDR3 is TGCGCCAGCAGTGACCGAATGGAGTACAATGAGCAGTTCTTC.

CDR3 in amino acids: CASSLGGAQETQYF. DNA for the CDR3: TGTGCCAGCAGCTTGGGAGGGGCCCAAGAGACCCAGTACTTC. V gene TRBV7-3 combines with J gene TRBJ2-5; 7 positions match TRBD2. Germline CDR1 is SGHTA and CDR2 is FQGTGA. The CDR3 has 14 amino acids. Trimming cost V 3 bases and J 1 base; bases outside gene matches: 2. Full variable domain (rest looked up from reference TRBV7-3 and TRBJ2-5): GAGVSQTPSNKVTEKGKYVELRCDPISGHTALYWYRQSLGQGPEFLIYFQGTGAADDSGLPNDRFFAVRPEGSVSTLKIQRTERGDSAVYLCASSLGGAQETQYFGPGTRLLVL.

The chain recombines TRBV15 with TRBJ1-2, with TRBD1 matching over 9 bases. V shed 1 base and J 8 bases; nucleotides not matched to a gene: 2. Germline CDR1 is LNHNV and CDR2 is YYDKDF (reference sequence). CDR3 size: 13 residues. CDR3 sequence: CATSRGTGDGYTF. The CDR3 region has the DNA TGTGCCACCAGCAGAGGGACAGGGGACGGCTACACCTTC.

The chain joins TRBV7-2 to TRBJ2-3, with D possibly TRBD1 on 6 matching bases. There are 14 residues in the CDR3. The V gene lost 5 bases and the J gene lost 7 bases, with 16 bases spanning the gap. Germline V CDR1 and CDR2: SGHTA, FQGNSA. CDR3 sequence: CASSRRTGINTQYF. The CDR3, as DNA: TGTGCCAGCAGCCGTAGAACAGGGATAAATACGCAGTATTTT.

The rearrangement uses TRBV4-1 and TRBJ1-1, with a weak D call TRBD1 (6 bases). Germline V gives CDR1 MGHRA, CDR2 YSYEKL. CDR3 size: 14 residues. V was trimmed by 1 base and J by 3 bases, leaving 9 bases between them. The CDR3, as DNA: TGCGCCAGCAGCCAAGTCCCAGGGGACACTGAAGCTTTCTTT. It encodes CASSQVPGDTEAFF.

The chain employs TRBV7-8 and TRBJ1-6; the D is unclear. Trimming took 5 bases from V and 0 from J, leaving 14 bases between them. The germline gives CDR1 SGHVS, CDR2 FQNEAQ. This CDR3 contains 17 residues. The CDR3 protein is CASSTGRFSSYNSPLHF. Written as DNA, the CDR3 is TGTGCCAGCAGCACGGGGAGGTTTAGCTCCTATAATTCACCCCTCCACTTT.

To note about this clone: One end of the junction does not line up with germline, which may come from a read error. The chain uses TRBV7-7 and TRBJ2-3; D possibly corresponds to TRBD1 (5 bases). Germline V gene data show CDR1 as SSHAT and CDR2 as FNYEAQ (reference sequence). The CDR3 covers 15 residues. The DNA of the CDR3 is TGTGCTAGCAGCTTAGGGGCAGGGCTGACAGATACGCAGTATTTT. It translates to CASSLGAGLTDTQYF.

V is TRBV6-6 and J is TRBJ2-1; 8 bases agree with TRBD1. Trimming removed 5 bases from V and 3 bases from J; junction bases left unmatched: 9. The CDR3 contains 16 residues. Per the germline V gene, CDR1 is MNHNY and CDR2 is SVGAGI (reference sequence). The CDR3, as DNA: TGTGCCAGCAGTACAGGACAGGGTATCGTCTACAATGAGCAGTTCTTC. Its translation is CASSTGQGIVYNEQFF.